Listed here are 23 T cell receptor beta chains from one sample, sequenced in a study of cytomegalovirus exposure and HLA in healthy donors. PCR used 60 Vbeta primers and 13 Jbeta primers. Repertoires were generated with immunoSEQ multiplex PCR, while TCRdb's copy carries only in-frame clones and drops some. This table holds approximately 79,000 clones, 60% to 85% found once. The sequencing input was PBMCs. The receptors were gathered from a male donor in good health and CMV-seropositive.

This clone was detected only once. The DNA for the CDR3 is TGTGCCAGCAGGGACAGGGGGCACAACTCCTACGAGCAGTACTTC. This sequence encodes CASRDRGHNSYEQYF. V and J are TRBV27 and TRBJ2-7; the match to TRBD1 covers 11 bases. The CDR3 totals 15 residues. Looked up from germline, CDR1 is MNHEY and CDR2 is SMNVEV (reference sequence). Trimming removed 6 bases from V and 0 bases from J; junction bases left unmatched: 4.

V gene TRBV6-5 combines with J gene TRBJ2-7; tentatively, D is TRBD1 (6 bases). The V end lost 6 bases, the J end lost 3 bases, and 18 bases lay between the germline ends. There are 15 residues in the CDR3. Germline CDR1 is MNHEY and CDR2 is SVGAGI. The CDR3 nucleotides read TGTGCCAGCAGACCGATACAGGGTTCCCTCTACGAGCAGTACTTC. Protein product: CASRPIQGSLYEQYF.

The chain combines TRBV7-2 with TRBJ2-5, with D possibly being TRBD2 (5 bases). The germline V and J ends were trimmed by 1 base and 0 bases, with 6 bases remaining between them. Germline V gene sequence: CDR1 SGHTA, CDR2 FQGNSA. This CDR3 comprises 14 residues. The chain's CDR3 is CASSLVGDQETQYF. The CDR3 bases are TGTGCCAGCAGCTTAGTCGGGGACCAAGAGACCCAGTACTTC.

DNA for the CDR3: TGTGCCAGTAGTATAGGTTCACGGACAGGTTATGGCTACACCTTC. The encoded protein is CASSIGSRTGYGYTF. The chain employs TRBV19 and TRBJ1-2; 7 bases agree with TRBD1. This CDR3 is built from 15 residues. With V trimmed by 1 base and J by 5 bases, 7 bases remained unmatched. Germline V gives CDR1 LNHDA, CDR2 SQIVND (reference sequence).

This clone was found once. DNA of the CDR3: TGTGCCAGCAGAAAACGAGGCCCAGGGGCGCAGTATTTT. It yields the protein CASRKRGPGAQYF. The chain uses TRBV7-8 and TRBJ2-3, with D maybe TRBD1 (6 bases). CDR3 length: 13 amino acids. From germline, CDR1 is SGHVS and CDR2 FQNEAQ. V gave up 6 bases and J gave up 10 bases, with 17 bases separating them. The variable domain in full, with the rest retrieved from reference TRBV7-8 and TRBJ2-3, is GAGVSQSPRYKVAKRGQDVALRCDPISGHVSLFWYQQALGQGPEFLTYFQNEAQLDKSGLPSDRFFAERPEGSVSTLKIQRTQQEDSAVYLCASRKRGPGAQYFGPGTRLTVL.

This clone has only a few counts. CDR3 protein: CASSQGEVGGTGNTEQYF. Written as DNA, the CDR3 is TGCGCCAGCAGCCAAGGAGAGGTCGGGGGGACAGGGAATACCGAGCAGTACTTC. The V gene is TRBV4-1, the J gene TRBJ2-7; TRBD1 matches 9 bases. CDR3 length: 18 amino acids. In germline, CDR1 is MGHRA, CDR2 YSYEKL. V shed 1 base and J 6 bases; nucleotides not matched to a gene: 16.

This clone was recorded once. V and J are TRBV7-2 and TRBJ2-7; TRBD2 aligns across 7 bases. With V trimmed by 5 bases and J by 1 base, 11 bases remained unmatched. This CDR3 is 16 amino acids long. Germline lookup yields CDR1 SGHTA and CDR2 FQGNSA. As DNA, the CDR3 is TGTGCCAGCAGCAAGATCCCCGGGACTACATCCTACGAGCAGTACTTC. Translating it yields CASSKIPGTTSYEQYF.

The V call is TRBV6-1, the J call TRBJ1-6, with 8 bases that match TRBD1. Unmatched junction bases numbered 5, after V lost 10 bases and J lost 6 bases. Germline V lookup: CDR1 MNHNS, CDR2 SASEGT. The CDR3 has 13 amino acids. CDR3 loop: CATDRGSNSPLHF. The CDR3 DNA reads TGTGCCACCGACAGGGGCAGTAATTCACCCCTCCACTTT.

The chain is built from TRBV19 and TRBJ2-1; TRBD2 matches at 13 bases. The V gene's germline CDR1 is LNHDA and CDR2 SQIVND (reference sequence). The CDR3 runs 16 residues. Losses at the gene ends were 0 bases for V and 8 bases for J; bases not matched to a gene: 4. The chain's CDR3 is CASSIDPTSGRDEQFF. In nucleotides, the CDR3 is TGTGCCAGTAGTATAGACCCTACTAGCGGGAGGGATGAGCAGTTCTTC.

The rearrangement uses TRBV4-1 and TRBJ1-3, with unresolved D. Trimming stripped 5 bases from V and 2 bases from J, with 7 bases between. CDR3 length: 13 residues. Germline assignment: CDR1 MGHRA and CDR2 YSYEKL. Here the CDR3 DNA reads TGCGCCAGCAGCATGCCGGCTGGAAACACCATATATTTT. Translation gives CASSMPAGNTIYF.

A few counts support this clone. The V gene is TRBV5-4, the J gene TRBJ2-7; D perhaps matches TRBD1 (6 bases). The CDR3 runs to 13 residues. Germline V CDR1 and CDR2: SGHNT, YYREEE (reference sequence). V lost 4 bases to trimming and J lost 6 bases, with 14 bases between them. This chain's CDR3 is CASSPQQGGEQYF. In DNA, the CDR3 is TGTGCCAGCAGCCCCCAACAGGGCGGCGAGCAGTACTTC.

The chain's CDR3 is CASSRDDRVREQYF. CDR3 coding DNA: TGTGCCAGCAGCCGAGACGACAGGGTACGCGAGCAGTACTTC. The chain joins TRBV6-5 to TRBJ2-7; the match to TRBD1 covers 7 bases. The CDR3 is 14 residues long. Germline values: CDR1 MNHEY, CDR2 SVGAGI. V dropped 6 bases and J dropped 6; count of bases not matched to a gene: 11.

This rearrangement joins TRBV4-1 to TRBJ1-1; no reliable D call. Germline loops: CDR1 MGHRA, CDR2 YSYEKL. This CDR3 has 14 residues. Trimming left V 0 bases short and J 2 bases short, with 7 bases between. As DNA, the CDR3 is TGCGCCAGCAGCCAAGATATAACAAACACTGAAGCTTTCTTT. Translation: CASSQDITNTEAFF.

The chain employs TRBV9 and TRBJ2-7, with 11 bases that match TRBD2. V was pared by 0 bases and J by 7 bases, with 12 bases of the junction left unmatched. The CDR3 is 17 amino acids. Germline V gives CDR1 SGDLS, CDR2 YYNGEE. The DNA of the CDR3 is TGTGCCAGCAGCGTAGCTGGGGGTAGCGGGGGGGCGGGGGAGCAGTACTTC. It is translated as CASSVAGGSGGAGEQYF.

The chain links TRBV6-1 to TRBJ1-5, with a weak D call TRBD1 (5 bases). V gave up 5 bases and J gave up 4 bases, with 6 bases separating them. Germline CDR1 is MNHNS and CDR2 is SASEGT. The CDR3 totals 12 residues. This CDR3 is CASSQGNQPQHF. The CDR3 coding sequence is TGTGCCAGCAGTCAGGGAAATCAGCCCCAGCATTTT.

The V call is TRBV6-1, the J call TRBJ2-7; 7 bases match TRBD1. This CDR3 spans 14 amino acids. J gave up 6 bases and V 6 bases, and 11 bases lay outside the gene matches. Germline loops: CDR1 MNHNS, CDR2 SASEGT. DNA for the CDR3: TGTGCCAGCAGGGGGGACAGCCTTCTTTCCGAGCAGTACTTC. This gives the protein CASRGDSLLSEQYF.

In its sample, this clone was seen a few times. The chain employs TRBV5-5 and TRBJ2-7; maybe TRBD2 (6 bases). Germline CDR1 SGHKS, CDR2 YYEKEE (reference sequence). V was trimmed by 4 bases and J by 4 bases, leaving 12 bases between them. The CDR3 sequence is 13 residues long. The CDR3: CASSRGTPYEQYF. The DNA of the CDR3 is TGTGCCAGCAGCCGCGGGACTCCTTACGAGCAGTACTTC. The full variable domain, completed using reference TRBV5-5 and TRBJ2-7, is DAGVTQSPTHLIKTRGQQVTLRCSPISGHKSVSWYQQVLGQGPQFIFQYYEKEERGRGNFPDRFSARQFPNYSSELNVNALLLGDSALYLCASSRGTPYEQYFGPGTRLTVT.

CDR3 amino acids: CASSYGTSGGPQYEQYF. As DNA, the CDR3 is TGTGCCAGCAGCTACGGGACTAGCGGAGGCCCGCAATACGAGCAGTACTTC. The chain has TRBV7-9 and TRBJ2-7; 11 nucleotides line up with TRBD2. Germline-derived CDR1 and CDR2 are SEHNR and FQNEAQ (reference sequence). The CDR3 is 17 residues long. V trimming: 4 bases; J trimming: 4 bases; junction bases outside the gene matches: 12. Full variable domain (rest looked up from reference TRBV7-9 and TRBJ2-7): DTGVSQNPRHKITKRGQNVTFRCDPISEHNRLYWYRQTLGQGPEFLTYFQNEAQLEKSRLLSDRFSAERPKGSFSTLEIQRTEQGDSAMYLCASSYGTSGGPQYEQYFGPGTRLTVT.

The chain is built from TRBV27 and TRBJ2-7, with 9 bases identical to TRBD1. CDR3 length: 13 amino acids. With 6 bases clipped from V and 4 bases from J, the junction kept 4 bases outside the gene matches. Germline V gives CDR1 MNHEY, CDR2 SMNVEV (reference sequence). The CDR3 here is CASRTQGAYEQYF. The CDR3, as DNA: TGTGCCAGCAGAACACAGGGGGCTTACGAGCAGTACTTC.

The chain carries TRBV6-1 and TRBJ1-5, with D possibly TRBD1 on 5 matching bases. Germline CDR1 reads MNHNS; CDR2 reads SASEGT. There are 16 residues in the CDR3. Between the trimmed V and J ends, which lost 2 bases and 4 bases, there was a span of 15 bases. The CDR3 DNA reads as TGTGCCAGCAGTGAAAAAAGGCAGGGCGGTAATCAGCCCCAGCATTTT. It encodes CASSEKRQGGNQPQHF.

The chain combines TRBV2 with TRBJ2-5; no reliable D call. The J call may be wrong; the DNA end is better matched by TRBJ2-7. CDR1 SNHLY and CDR2 FYNNEI come from the germline V gene. There are 14 residues in the CDR3. CDR3 in amino acids: CASNDRQFTYEQYF. For the CDR3, the DNA is TGTGCCAGCAATGACCGACAATTTACCTACGAGCAGTACTTC.

The V and J genes are TRBV6-4 and TRBJ1-1; D is unresolved. Per the germline V gene, CDR1 is MRHNA and CDR2 is SNTAGT. Trimming shortened V by 8 bases and J by 0 bases, and 10 bases separated the two germline ends. This CDR3 region has 13 residues. The CDR3 protein is CASGSDMNTEAFF. The DNA for the CDR3 is TGTGCCAGCGGTTCCGACATGAACACTGAAGCTTTCTTT.

The V call is TRBV28, the J call TRBJ1-2; D unresolved. The CDR3 consists of 13 residues. Looked up from germline, CDR1 is MDHEN and CDR2 is SYDVKM. Trimming shortened V by 5 bases and J by 3 bases, and 10 bases separated the two germline ends. CDR3 nucleotide sequence: TGTGCCAGCAGTAATGGCAGATACTATGGCTACACCTTC. This encodes CASSNGRYYGYTF.